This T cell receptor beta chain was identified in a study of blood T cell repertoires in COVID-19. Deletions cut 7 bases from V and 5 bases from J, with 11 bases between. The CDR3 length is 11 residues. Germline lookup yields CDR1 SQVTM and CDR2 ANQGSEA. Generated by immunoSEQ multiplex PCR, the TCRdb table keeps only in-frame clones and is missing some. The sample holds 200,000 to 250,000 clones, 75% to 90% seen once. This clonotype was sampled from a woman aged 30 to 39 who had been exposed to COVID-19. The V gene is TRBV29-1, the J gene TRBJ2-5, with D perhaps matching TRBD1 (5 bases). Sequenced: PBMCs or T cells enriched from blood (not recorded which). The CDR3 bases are TGCAGCGCCCGGTCAGGGGAGACCCAGTACTTC. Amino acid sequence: CSARSGETQYF.